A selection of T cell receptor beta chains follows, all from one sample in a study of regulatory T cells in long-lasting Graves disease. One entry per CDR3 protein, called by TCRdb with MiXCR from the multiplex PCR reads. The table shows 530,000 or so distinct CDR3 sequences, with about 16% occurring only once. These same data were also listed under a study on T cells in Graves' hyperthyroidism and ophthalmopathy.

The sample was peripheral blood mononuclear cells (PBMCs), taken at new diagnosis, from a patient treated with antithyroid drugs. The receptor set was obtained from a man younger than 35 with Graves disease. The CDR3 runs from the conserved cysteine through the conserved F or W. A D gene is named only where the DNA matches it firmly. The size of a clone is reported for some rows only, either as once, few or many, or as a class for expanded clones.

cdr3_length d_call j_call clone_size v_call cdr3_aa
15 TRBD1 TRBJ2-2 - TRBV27 CASSLSRGPTGELFF
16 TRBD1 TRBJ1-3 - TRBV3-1 CASSRTGPSSGNTIYF
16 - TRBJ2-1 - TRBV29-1 CSVPPSGLSRKNEQFF
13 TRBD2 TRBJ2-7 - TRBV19 CASSPAGAHEQYF
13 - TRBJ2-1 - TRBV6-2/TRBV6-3 CASSTDEYNEQFF
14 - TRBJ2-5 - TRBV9 CASSVGFSRETQYF
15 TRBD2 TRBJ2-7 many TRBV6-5 CASSYFSGGSYEQYF
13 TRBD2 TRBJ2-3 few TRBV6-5 CASSYSGGRAQYF
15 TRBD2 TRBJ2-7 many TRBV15 CATSKPGLASYEQYF
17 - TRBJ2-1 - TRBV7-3 CASSLSVLGGSNNEQFF
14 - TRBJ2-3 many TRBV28 CATIQGSARDTQYF
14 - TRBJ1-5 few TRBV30 CAWSTGSSNQPQHF
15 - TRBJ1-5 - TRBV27 CASSYGSVGNQPQHF
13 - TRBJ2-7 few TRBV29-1 CSVENRDSYEQYF
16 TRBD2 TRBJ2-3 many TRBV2 CASSVRTSGSTDTQYF
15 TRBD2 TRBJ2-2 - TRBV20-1 CSARDLGSGTGELFF
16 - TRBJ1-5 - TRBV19 CASSIDGFASNQPQHF
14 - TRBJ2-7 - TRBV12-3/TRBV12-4 CAGGGFGQNYEQYF
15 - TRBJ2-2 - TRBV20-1 CSAREVSGNTGELFF
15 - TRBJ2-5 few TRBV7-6 CASSPSPQGFETQYF
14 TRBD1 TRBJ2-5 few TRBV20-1 CSASTGGRQETQYF
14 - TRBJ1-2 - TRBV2 CASSGRGAGYGYTF
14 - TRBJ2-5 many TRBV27 CASSLSRGRETQYF
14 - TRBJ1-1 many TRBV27 CASSLFDRSTEAFF
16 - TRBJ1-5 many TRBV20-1 CSARDLKGSSNQPQHF
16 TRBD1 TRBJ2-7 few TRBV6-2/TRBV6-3 CASSRAVGQGDYEQYF
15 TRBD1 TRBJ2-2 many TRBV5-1 CASSLPQGATGELFF
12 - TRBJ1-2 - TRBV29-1 CSVDAAKNGYTF
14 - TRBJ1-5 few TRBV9 CASSVGASDPPQHF
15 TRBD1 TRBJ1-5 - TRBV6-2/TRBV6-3 CASSPWTGTNQPQHF
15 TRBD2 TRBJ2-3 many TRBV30 CAWSDGAGGLDTQYF
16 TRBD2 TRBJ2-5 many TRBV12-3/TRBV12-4 CASSLFTSGSGETQYF
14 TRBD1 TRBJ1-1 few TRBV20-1 CSASIRTGATEAFF
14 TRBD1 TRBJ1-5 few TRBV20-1 CSARGGTVNQPQHF
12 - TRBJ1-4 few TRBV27 CASSDGNEKLFF
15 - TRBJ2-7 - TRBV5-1 CASSLAQGHSYEQYF
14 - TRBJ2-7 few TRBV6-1 CASSARQSSYEQYF
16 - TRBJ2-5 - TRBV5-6 CASSLISWLGQGTQYF
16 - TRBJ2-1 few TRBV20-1 CSARDLAGPSYNEQFF
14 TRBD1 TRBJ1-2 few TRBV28 CASSLYGQGIGCTF
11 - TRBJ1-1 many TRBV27 CASSSRIEAFF
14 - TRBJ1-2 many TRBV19 CASSPGPRGNGYTF
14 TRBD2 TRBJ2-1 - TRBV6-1 CASSVAGVTAEQFF
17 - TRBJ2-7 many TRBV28 CASSSPGLYSAAYEQYF